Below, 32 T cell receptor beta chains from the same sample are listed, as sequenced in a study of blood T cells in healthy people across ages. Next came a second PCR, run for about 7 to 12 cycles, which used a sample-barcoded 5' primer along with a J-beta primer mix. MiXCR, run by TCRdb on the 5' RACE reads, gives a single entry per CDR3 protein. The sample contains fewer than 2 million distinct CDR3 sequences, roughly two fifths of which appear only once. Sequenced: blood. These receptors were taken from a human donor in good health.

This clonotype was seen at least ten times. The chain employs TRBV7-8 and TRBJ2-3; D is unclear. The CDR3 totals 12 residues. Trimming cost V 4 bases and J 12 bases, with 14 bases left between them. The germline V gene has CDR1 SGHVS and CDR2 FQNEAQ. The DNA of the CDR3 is TGTGCCAGCAGCTCTCTTACTGCCATCCAGTATTTT. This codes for CASSSLTAIQYF.

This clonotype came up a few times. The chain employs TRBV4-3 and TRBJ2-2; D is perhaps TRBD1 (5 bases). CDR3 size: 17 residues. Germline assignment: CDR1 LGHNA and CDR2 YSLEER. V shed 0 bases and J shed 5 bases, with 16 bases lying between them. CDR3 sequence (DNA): TGCGCCAGCAGCCAAGATGGCCAGGGCGTTGGGACCGGGGAGCTGTTTTTT. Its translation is CASSQDGQGVGTGELFF.

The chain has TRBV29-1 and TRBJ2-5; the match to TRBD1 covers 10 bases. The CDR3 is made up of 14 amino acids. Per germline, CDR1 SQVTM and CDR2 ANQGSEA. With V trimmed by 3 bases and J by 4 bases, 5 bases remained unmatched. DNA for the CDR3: TGCAGCGTTGAGAGGACAGGGGGATCAGAGACCCAGTACTTC. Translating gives CSVERTGGSETQYF.

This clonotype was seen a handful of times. The CDR3 bases are TGTGCCAGCAAGGGGACTTCGTACCAAGAGACCCAGTACTTC. This translates into CASKGTSYQETQYF. The chain recombines TRBV2 with TRBJ2-5, with a possible D match to TRBD2 (6 bases). Germline values: CDR1 SNHLY, CDR2 FYNNEI. The V gene lost 7 bases and the J gene lost 0 bases, with 12 bases spanning the gap. The CDR3 length is 14 residues. Drawing the rest from reference TRBV2 and TRBJ2-5, the complete variable domain is EPEVTQTPSHQVTQMGQEVILRCVPISNHLYFYWYRQILGQKVEFLVSFYNNEISEKSEIFDDQFSVERPDGSNFTLKIRSTKLEDSAMYFCASKGTSYQETQYFGPGTRLLVL.

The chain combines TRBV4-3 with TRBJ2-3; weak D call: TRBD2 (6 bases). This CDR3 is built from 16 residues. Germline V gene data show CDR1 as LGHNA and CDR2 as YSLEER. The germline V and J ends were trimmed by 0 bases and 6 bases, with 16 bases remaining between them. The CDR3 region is CASSQDLGGAGDTQYF. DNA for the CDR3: TGCGCCAGCAGCCAAGACTTAGGAGGGGCAGGGGATACGCAGTATTTT.

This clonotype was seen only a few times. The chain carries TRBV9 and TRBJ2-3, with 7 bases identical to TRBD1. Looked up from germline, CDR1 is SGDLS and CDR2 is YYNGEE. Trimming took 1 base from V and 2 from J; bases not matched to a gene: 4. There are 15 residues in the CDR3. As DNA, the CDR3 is TGTGCCAGCAGCGTATCACAGGGGAACACAGATACGCAGTATTTT. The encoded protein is CASSVSQGNTDTQYF.

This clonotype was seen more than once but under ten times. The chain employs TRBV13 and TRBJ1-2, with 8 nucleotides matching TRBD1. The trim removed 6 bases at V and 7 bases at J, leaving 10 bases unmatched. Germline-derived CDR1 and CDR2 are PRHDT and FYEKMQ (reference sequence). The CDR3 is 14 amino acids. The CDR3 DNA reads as TGTGCCAGCAGTGGGGGCGGACAGGGCGTTGGCTACACCTTC. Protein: CASSGGGQGVGYTF.

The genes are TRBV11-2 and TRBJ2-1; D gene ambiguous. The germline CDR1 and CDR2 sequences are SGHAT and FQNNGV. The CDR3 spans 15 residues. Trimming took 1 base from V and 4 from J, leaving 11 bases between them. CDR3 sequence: CASSLVGYPYNEQFF. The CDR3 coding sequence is TGTGCCAGCAGCTTAGTTGGCTACCCATACAATGAGCAGTTCTTC. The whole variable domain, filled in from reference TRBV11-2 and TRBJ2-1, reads EAGVAQSPRYKIIEKRQSVAFWCNPISGHATLYWYQQILGQGPKLLIQFQNNGVVDDSQLPKDRFSAERLKGVDSTLKIQPAKLEDSAVYLCASSLVGYPYNEQFFGPGTRLTVL.

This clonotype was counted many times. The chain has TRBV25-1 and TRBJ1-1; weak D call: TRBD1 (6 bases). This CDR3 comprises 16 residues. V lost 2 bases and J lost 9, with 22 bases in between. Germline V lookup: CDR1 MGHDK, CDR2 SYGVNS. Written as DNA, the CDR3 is TGTGCCAGCAGTGAACCCCCAACCGGGACAACAGGGCAAGCTTTCTTT. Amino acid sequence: CASSEPPTGTTGQAFF.

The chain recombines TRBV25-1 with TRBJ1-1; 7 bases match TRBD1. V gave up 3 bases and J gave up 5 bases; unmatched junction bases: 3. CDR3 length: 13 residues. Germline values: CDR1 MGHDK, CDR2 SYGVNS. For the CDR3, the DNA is TGTGCCAGCAGTGAGAACAGGGGAACTGAAGCTTTCTTT. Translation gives CASSENRGTEAFF.

The CDR3 DNA reads TGTGCCAGCAGCGTTGGGCGGGACTCCTACAATGAGCAGTACTTC. It yields the protein CASSVGRDSYNEQYF. J is TRBJ2-1 and V is TRBV9; tentatively, D is TRBD2 (6 bases). The tail of the sequence fits TRBJ2-7 better, so the J call may be wrong. Germline CDR1 is SGDLS and CDR2 is YYNGEE. This CDR3 has 15 residues.

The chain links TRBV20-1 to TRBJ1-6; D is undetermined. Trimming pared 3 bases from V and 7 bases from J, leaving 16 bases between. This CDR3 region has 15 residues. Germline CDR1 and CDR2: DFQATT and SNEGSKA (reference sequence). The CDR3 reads CSASPSWQENSPLHF. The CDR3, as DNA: TGCAGTGCTAGCCCTAGTTGGCAGGAGAATTCACCCCTCCACTTT.

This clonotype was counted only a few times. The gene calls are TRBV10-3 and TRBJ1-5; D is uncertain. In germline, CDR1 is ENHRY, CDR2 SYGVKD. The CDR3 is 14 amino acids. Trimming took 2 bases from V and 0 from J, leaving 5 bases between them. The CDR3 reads CAISEGFSNQPQHF. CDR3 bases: TGTGCCATCAGTGAGGGGTTTAGCAATCAGCCCCAGCATTTT.

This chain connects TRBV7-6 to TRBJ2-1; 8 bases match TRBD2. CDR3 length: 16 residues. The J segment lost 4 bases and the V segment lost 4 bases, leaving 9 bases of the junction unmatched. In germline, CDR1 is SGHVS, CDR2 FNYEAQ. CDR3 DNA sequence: TGTGCCAGCAGCTCTCCCGGGGGGGCGGGTTACAATGAGCAGTTCTTC. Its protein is CASSSPGGAGYNEQFF.

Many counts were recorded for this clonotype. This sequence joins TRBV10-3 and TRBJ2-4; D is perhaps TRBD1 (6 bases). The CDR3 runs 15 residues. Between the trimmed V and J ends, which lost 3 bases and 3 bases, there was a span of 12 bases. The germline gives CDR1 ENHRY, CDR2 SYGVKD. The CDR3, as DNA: TGTGCCATCAGTGAAGCAGGGGACGTCAAAAACATTCAGTACTTC. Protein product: CAISEAGDVKNIQYF.

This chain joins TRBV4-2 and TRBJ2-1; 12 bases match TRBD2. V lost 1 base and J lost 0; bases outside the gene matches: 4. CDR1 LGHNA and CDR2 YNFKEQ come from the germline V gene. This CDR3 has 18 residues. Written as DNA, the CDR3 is TGTGCCAGCAGCCAAGGACTAGCGGGGGCCTACTCCTACAATGAGCAGTTCTTC. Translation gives CASSQGLAGAYSYNEQFF.

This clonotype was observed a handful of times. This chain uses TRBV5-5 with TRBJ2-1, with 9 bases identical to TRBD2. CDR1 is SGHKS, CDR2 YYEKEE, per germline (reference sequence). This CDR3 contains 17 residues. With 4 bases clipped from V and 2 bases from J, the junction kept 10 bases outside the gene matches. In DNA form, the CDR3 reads TGTGCCAGCAGCCCCCCTTTGCGGGGGGGGGCCTACAATGAGCAGTTCTTC. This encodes CASSPPLRGGAYNEQFF.

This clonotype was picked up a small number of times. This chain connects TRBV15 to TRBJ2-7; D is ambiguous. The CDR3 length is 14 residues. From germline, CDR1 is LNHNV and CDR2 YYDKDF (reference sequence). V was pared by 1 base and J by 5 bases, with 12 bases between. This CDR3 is CATSRAPLRDEQYF. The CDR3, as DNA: TGTGCCACCAGCAGAGCTCCGCTAAGAGACGAGCAGTACTTC.

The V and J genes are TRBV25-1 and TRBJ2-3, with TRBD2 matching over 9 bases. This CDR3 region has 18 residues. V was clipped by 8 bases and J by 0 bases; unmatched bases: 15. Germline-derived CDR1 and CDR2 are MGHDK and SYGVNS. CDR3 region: CASSQLGASGDSTDTQYF. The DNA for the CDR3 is TGTGCCAGCTCCCAACTCGGGGCTAGCGGGGACAGCACAGATACGCAGTATTTT.

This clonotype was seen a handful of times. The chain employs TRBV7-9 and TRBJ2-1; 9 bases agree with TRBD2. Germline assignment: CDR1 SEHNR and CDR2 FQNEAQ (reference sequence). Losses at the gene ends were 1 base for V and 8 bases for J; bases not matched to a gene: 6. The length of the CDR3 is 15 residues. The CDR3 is CASSLVAGANDEQFF. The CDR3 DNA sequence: TGTGCCAGCAGCTTAGTAGCGGGGGCCAATGATGAGCAGTTCTTC.

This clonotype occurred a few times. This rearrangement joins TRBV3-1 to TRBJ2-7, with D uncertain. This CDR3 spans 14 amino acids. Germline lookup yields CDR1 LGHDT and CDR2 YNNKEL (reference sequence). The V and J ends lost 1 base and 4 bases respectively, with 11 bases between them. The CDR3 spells CASSQGDMVYEQYF. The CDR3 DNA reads TGTGCCAGCAGCCAAGGTGATATGGTTTACGAGCAGTACTTC.

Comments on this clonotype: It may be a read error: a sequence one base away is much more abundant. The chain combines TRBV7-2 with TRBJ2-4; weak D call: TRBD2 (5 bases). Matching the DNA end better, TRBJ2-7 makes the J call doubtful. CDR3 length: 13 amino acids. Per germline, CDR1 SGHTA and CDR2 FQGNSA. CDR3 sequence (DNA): TGTGCCAGCAACCAACAGTCGGGGAACGAGCAGTACTTC. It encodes CASNQQSGNEQYF.

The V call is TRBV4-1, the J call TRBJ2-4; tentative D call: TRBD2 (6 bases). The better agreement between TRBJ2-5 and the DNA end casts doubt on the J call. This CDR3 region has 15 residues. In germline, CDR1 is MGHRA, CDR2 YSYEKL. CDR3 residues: CASSQDWRGQETQYF. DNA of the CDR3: TGCGCCAGCAGCCAAGATTGGCGGGGACAAGAGACCCAGTACTTC.

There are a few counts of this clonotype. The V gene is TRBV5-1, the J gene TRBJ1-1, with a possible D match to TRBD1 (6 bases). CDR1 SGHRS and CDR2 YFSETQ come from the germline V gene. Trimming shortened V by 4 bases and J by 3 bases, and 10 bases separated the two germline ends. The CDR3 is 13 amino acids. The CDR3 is CASSDQGYTEAFF. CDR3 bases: TGCGCCAGCAGCGACCAGGGGTACACTGAAGCTTTCTTT.

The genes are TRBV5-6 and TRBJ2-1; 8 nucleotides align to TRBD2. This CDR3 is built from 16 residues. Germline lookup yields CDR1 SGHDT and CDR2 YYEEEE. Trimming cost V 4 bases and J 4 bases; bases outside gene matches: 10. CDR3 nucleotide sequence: TGTGCCAGCAGCCCGGAGGCTAGCGGGCGGTACAATGAGCAGTTCTTC. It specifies CASSPEASGRYNEQFF.

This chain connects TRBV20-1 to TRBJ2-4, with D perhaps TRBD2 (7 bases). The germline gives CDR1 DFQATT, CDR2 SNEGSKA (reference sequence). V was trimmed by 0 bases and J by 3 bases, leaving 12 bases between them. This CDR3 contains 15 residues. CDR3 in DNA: TGCAGTGCTAGAGAGATAAGGGGGGGCAAAAACATTCAGTACTTC. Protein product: CSAREIRGGKNIQYF.

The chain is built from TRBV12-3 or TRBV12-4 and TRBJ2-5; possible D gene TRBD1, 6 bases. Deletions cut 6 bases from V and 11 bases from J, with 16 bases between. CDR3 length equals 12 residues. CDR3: CASSQRGNEQYF. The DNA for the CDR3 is TGTGCCAGCAGCCAGAGGGGGAATGAGCAGTACTTC.

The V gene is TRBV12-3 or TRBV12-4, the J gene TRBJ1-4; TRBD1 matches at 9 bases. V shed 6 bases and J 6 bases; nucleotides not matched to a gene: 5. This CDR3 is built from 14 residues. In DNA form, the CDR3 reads TGTGCCAGCAGGGCGGACAGGGGACATGAAAAACTGTTTTTT. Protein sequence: CASRADRGHEKLFF.

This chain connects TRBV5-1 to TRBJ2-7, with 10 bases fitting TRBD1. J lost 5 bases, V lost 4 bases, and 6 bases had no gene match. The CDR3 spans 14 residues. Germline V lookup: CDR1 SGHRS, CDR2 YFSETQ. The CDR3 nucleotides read TGCGCCAGCAGCGCCGGGACAGGGGCCAACGAGCAGTACTTC. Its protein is CASSAGTGANEQYF.

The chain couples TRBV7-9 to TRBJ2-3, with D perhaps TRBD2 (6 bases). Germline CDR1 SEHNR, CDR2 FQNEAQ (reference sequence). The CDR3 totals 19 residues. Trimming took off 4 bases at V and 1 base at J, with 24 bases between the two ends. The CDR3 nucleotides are TGTGCCAGCAGCTCCGGACGACTAGGCCCGGGACCGGGCACAGATACGCAGTATTTT. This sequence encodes CASSSGRLGPGPGTDTQYF.

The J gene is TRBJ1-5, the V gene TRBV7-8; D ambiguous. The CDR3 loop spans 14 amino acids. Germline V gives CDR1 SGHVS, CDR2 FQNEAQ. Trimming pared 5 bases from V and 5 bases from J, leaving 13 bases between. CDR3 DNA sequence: TGTGCCAGCAGCCTCAGGACCCTCTATCAGCCCCAGCATTTT. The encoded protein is CASSLRTLYQPQHF.

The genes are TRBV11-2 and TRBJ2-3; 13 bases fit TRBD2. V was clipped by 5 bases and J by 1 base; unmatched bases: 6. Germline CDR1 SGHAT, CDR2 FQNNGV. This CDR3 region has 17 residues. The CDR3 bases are TGTGCCAGCAGCGATGGGACTAGCGGGGATCGCACAGATACGCAGTATTTT. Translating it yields CASSDGTSGDRTDTQYF.